These T cell receptor beta chains were read from a single sample in a study of blood T cell repertoires in COVID-19. The table came from immunoSEQ multiplex PCR; TCRdb's copy has only in-frame clones and leaves some out. This table holds around 340,000 clones, 65% to 90% found once. What was sequenced was PBMCs or T cells enriched from blood (not recorded which). The receptors were sampled from a middle-aged woman with acute COVID-19. The CDR3 runs from the conserved cysteine through the conserved F or W. The D gene is left open where the match is weak. Clone size, where shown, is once, few, many, or a class for clones that have expanded.

-	TRBV9	-	TRBJ2-7	TGTGCCAGCAGCGTAAGGGGGACATCCTACGAGCAGTACTTC	CASSVRGTSYEQYF
-	TRBV11-2	-	TRBJ2-1	TGTGCCAGCAGCACGCGAGGGGGAACCTACAATGAGCAGTTCTTC	CASSTRGGTYNEQFF
-	TRBV11-1	few	TRBJ2-7	TGTGCCAGCAGCTTAGCCAACCCCAGGGAGCAGTACTTC	CASSLANPREQYF
-	TRBV6-5	few	TRBJ1-1	TGTGCCAGCAAACCTGACCTAGGAAGGACTGAAGCTTTCTTT	CASKPDLGRTEAFF
-	TRBV19	-	TRBJ1-2	TGTGCCAGTAGTATAGGGGAGGACGGGGGAAGCTACACCTTC	CASSIGEDGGSYTF
TRBD1	TRBV5-5	few	TRBJ1-4	TGTGCCAGCAGCCTAAACAGGGGGAATGAAAAACTGTTTTTT	CASSLNRGNEKLFF
TRBD1	TRBV28	-	TRBJ2-7	TGTGCCAGCAGATCGACAGGGACCTACGAGCAGTACTTC	CASRSTGTYEQYF
TRBD1	TRBV7-9	-	TRBJ1-4	TGTGCCAGCAGCTTAGTTCAGGGGGCTACTAATGAAAAACTGTTTTTT	CASSLVQGATNEKLFF
-	TRBV21-1	-	TRBJ2-6	TGTGCCAGCAGCAAAAGGAAACCGGGACACCCCTCTGGGGCCAACGTCCTGACTTTC	CASSKRKPGHPSGANVLTF
TRBD1	TRBV27	-	TRBJ2-4	TGTGCCAGCAGGCCAGGGGGCATCAACATTCAGTACTTC	CASRPGGINIQYF
-	TRBV7-9	-	TRBJ2-3	TGTGCCAGCAGGGGTGGACTAAGGGACACAGATACGCAGTATTTT	CASRGGLRDTDTQYF
-	TRBV15	-	TRBJ2-4	TGTGCCACCAGCAGGGACAGTGCTCTAGCCAAAAACATTCAGTACTTC	CATSRDSALAKNIQYF
TRBD1	TRBV19	few	TRBJ2-7	TGTGCCAGTAGTATAGCATGGATTGGGGACAGGGGAACCTACGAGCAGTACTTC	CASSIAWIGDRGTYEQYF
-	TRBV19	-	TRBJ1-6	TGTGCCGTAAAAAACAGGGAAATGGTCAATTCACCCCTCCACTTT	CAVKNREMVNSPLHF
-	TRBV4-3	-	TRBJ1-2	TGCGCCAGCAGCCAAGATCTTGAGGGTGGCTATGGCTACACCTTC	CASSQDLEGGYGYTF
-	TRBV7-2	-	TRBJ1-2	TGTGCCAGCAATACAGGACCATTGGGCTATGGCTACACCTTC	CASNTGPLGYGYTF
-	TRBV19	-	TRBJ1-3	TGTGCCAGTATGGAGTATTTCGCTGGAAACACCATATATTTT	CASMEYFAGNTIYF
-	TRBV28	-	TRBJ2-3	TGTGCCAGCAGCTCGGACTCGTATTGGGGCACAGATACGCAGTATTTT	CASSSDSYWGTDTQYF
-	TRBV13	-	TRBJ1-1	TGTGCCAGCAGCTCATCAGGGCGACTGAACACTGAAGCTTTCTTT	CASSSSGRLNTEAFF
TRBD1	TRBV28	-	TRBJ1-2	TGTGCCAGCAGTTTGACGGACAGGGGGCATAGTGGCTACACCTTC	CASSLTDRGHSGYTF
TRBD2	TRBV10-2	-	TRBJ2-3	TGCGCCAGCAGGAGCGGGACCACCCTCACAGATACGCAGTATTTT	CASRSGTTLTDTQYF
TRBD1	TRBV28	-	TRBJ1-4	TGTGCCAGCATGGAAGGCACAGGGGGAGGCGGAGAAAAACTGTTTTTT	CASMEGTGGGGEKLFF
-	TRBV5-1	-	TRBJ1-1	TGCGCCAGCAGCCCTAATCTAAACACTGAAGCTTTCTTT	CASSPNLNTEAFF
-	TRBV5-1	-	TRBJ1-1	TGCGCCAGCAGCTTGGGAACCGGGACACTGCTTGAAGCTTTCTTT	CASSLGTGTLLEAFF
TRBD1	TRBV6-5	-	TRBJ1-2	TGTGCCAGCCCGGGGACAGACTATGGCTACACCTTC	CASPGTDYGYTF
-	TRBV7-8	-	TRBJ1-2	TGTGCCAGCAGCTTGTACGGAGACTATGGCTACACCTTC	CASSLYGDYGYTF
-	TRBV5-5	-	TRBJ1-6	TGTGCCAGCAGCTTGATGGTCTCGGGCAGGGGTGTGCGGCCCCTCCACTTT	CASSLMVSGRGVRPLHF
-	TRBV6-1	-	TRBJ2-5	TGTGCCAGCAGTGATACGGTCGGTAGTCTCAACTTC	CASSDTVGSLNF
TRBD1	TRBV27	-	TRBJ1-2	TGTGCCAGCAGTGTAACCGGGACAGGGGGCACTAACTATGGCTACACCTTC	CASSVTGTGGTNYGYTF
-	TRBV6-6	once	TRBJ1-2	TGTGCCAGCAGTTACGGGGCAGGGAAGGGTAACTATGGCTACACCTTC	CASSYGAGKGNYGYTF
-	TRBV3-1/TRBV3-2	-	TRBJ2-3	TGTGCCAGCACCTTTGGGCGCACAGATACGCAGTATTTT	CASTFGRTDTQYF
-	TRBV7-6	-	TRBJ2-3	TGTGCCAGCAGCCAGAGCGCGGGGGCCGTCACAGATACGCAGTATTTT	CASSQSAGAVTDTQYF
TRBD2	TRBV7-2	-	TRBJ2-1	TGTGCCAGCAGCTTGGTTCGAGCGGGAGGAGGCCGCAATGAGCAGTTCTTC	CASSLVRAGGGRNEQFF
-	TRBV3-1/TRBV3-2	-	TRBJ1-5	TGTGCCAGCAGCGGTCGACAGAACCAGCCCCAGCATTTT	CASSGRQNQPQHF
TRBD2	TRBV7-3	-	TRBJ2-2	TGTGCCAGCAGCTTAGGACTAGCGGGGGGAACCGGGGAGCTGTTTTTT	CASSLGLAGGTGELFF
-	TRBV19	-	TRBJ1-1	TGTGCCAGTAGTATAGTTCAGGGCGGAGTGAACACTGAAGCTTTCTTT	CASSIVQGGVNTEAFF
-	TRBV7-2	-	TRBJ1-5	TGTGCCAGCAGCTTCGGTCGGGGAGATCAGCCCCAGCATTTT	CASSFGRGDQPQHF